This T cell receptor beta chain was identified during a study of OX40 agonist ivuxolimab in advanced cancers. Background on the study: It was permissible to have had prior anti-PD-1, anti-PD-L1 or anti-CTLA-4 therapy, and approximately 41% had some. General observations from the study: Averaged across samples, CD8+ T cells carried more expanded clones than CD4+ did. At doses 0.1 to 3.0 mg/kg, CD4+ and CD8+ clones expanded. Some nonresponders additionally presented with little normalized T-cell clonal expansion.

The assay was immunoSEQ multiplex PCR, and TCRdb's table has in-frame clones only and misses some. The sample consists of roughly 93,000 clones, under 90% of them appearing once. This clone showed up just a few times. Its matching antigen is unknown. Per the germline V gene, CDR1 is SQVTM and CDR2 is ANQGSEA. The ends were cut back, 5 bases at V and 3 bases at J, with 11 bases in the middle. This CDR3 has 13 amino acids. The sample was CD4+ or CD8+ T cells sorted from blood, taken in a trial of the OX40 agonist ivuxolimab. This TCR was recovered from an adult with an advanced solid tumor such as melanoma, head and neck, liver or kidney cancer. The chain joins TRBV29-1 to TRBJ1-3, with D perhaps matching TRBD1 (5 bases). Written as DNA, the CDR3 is TGCAGCGTTTGGCAGGGACTTGGAAACACCATATATTTT. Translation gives CSVWQGLGNTIYF.